This passage covers 32 T cell receptor beta chains from one sample sequenced in a study of blood T cell repertoires in COVID-19. Produced via immunoSEQ multiplex PCR; TCRdb's table is partial and in-frame only. The data hold some 130,000 clones, with roughly three quarters observed a single time. The sequencing input was PBMCs or T cells enriched from blood (not recorded which). Every receptor here comes from a woman in her 50s who had recovered from COVID-19.

This chain uses TRBV29-1 with TRBJ1-2; 7 bases match TRBD1. Losses at the gene ends were 3 bases for V and 8 bases for J; bases not matched to a gene: 6. The CDR3 extends over 12 amino acids. Looked up from germline, CDR1 is SQVTM and CDR2 is ANQGSEA. The CDR3 sequence is CSVERPGGGYTF. The DNA of the CDR3 is TGCAGCGTTGAGCGGCCAGGGGGAGGCTACACCTTC.

The chain links TRBV28 to TRBJ1-2, with 8 bases lining up with TRBD1. The trim removed 5 bases at V and 2 bases at J, leaving 4 bases unmatched. CDR3 size: 14 residues. Germline CDR1 reads MDHEN; CDR2 reads SYDVKM. The CDR3 nucleotides are TGTGCCAGCAGTAAACGGACAGGGAACTATGGCTACACCTTC. Translated: CASSKRTGNYGYTF.

The chain couples TRBV19 to TRBJ1-2, with D perhaps matching TRBD1 (5 bases). Germline lookup yields CDR1 LNHDA and CDR2 SQIVND (reference sequence). Trimming took off 4 bases at V and 3 bases at J, with 15 bases between the two ends. The CDR3 loop spans 15 amino acids. The CDR3 loop reads CASSTSAGWDYGYTF. DNA for the CDR3: TGTGCCAGTAGTACTTCGGCAGGGTGGGACTATGGCTACACCTTC.

The chain joins TRBV12-3 or TRBV12-4 to TRBJ1-3; D gene ambiguous. The V end lost 2 bases, the J end lost 4 bases, and 3 bases lay between the germline ends. The CDR3 consists of 12 residues. For the CDR3, the DNA is TGTGCCAGCAGTTTACAGGGAAACACCATATATTTT. Its translation is CASSLQGNTIYF.

A single count supports this clone. The chain recombines TRBV5-8 with TRBJ1-1; D gene ambiguous. The V end lost 0 bases, the J end lost 5 bases, and 14 bases lay between the germline ends. This CDR3 is 15 amino acids long. Germline-derived CDR1 and CDR2 are SGHTS and YDEGEE. The CDR3 is CASSLGLGVYTEAFF. The CDR3 DNA sequence: TGTGCCAGCAGCTTGGGTCTCGGTGTTTATACTGAAGCTTTCTTT. The entire variable domain, with the rest obtained from reference TRBV5-8 and TRBJ1-1, is as follows: EAGVTQSPTHLIKTRGQQATLRCSPISGHTSVYWYQQALGLGLQFLLWYDEGEERNRGNFPPRFSGRQFPNYSSELNVNALELEDSALYLCASSLGLGVYTEAFFGQGTRLTVV.

This clone appeared a few times. CDR3 residues: CASSPPGAFTDTQYF. DNA of the CDR3: TGCGCCAGCAGCCCGCCAGGGGCCTTCACAGATACGCAGTATTTT. The chain recombines TRBV5-1 with TRBJ2-3, with D perhaps TRBD1 (6 bases). V dropped 4 bases and J dropped 2 bases, with 14 bases sitting between them. Germline CDR1 is SGHRS and CDR2 is YFSETQ. CDR3 length equals 15 residues.

This clone was seen a few times. The chain is built from TRBV4-1 and TRBJ1-4; a possible D gene is TRBD1 (6 bases). This CDR3 region has 16 residues. Trimming removed 0 bases at V and 10 bases at J, with 18 bases between. From germline, CDR1 is MGHRA and CDR2 YSYEKL. CDR3 residues: CASSQDGEGVPGKLFF. The CDR3 DNA sequence: TGCGCCAGCAGCCAAGACGGAGAGGGGGTCCCCGGAAAACTGTTTTTT.

As to this clone: Additional DNA sequences in this sample encode the identical CDR3. The genes are TRBV7-2 and TRBJ1-2; D possibly corresponds to TRBD1 (5 bases). Germline lookup yields CDR1 SGHTA and CDR2 FQGNSA. This CDR3 contains 13 residues. The V gene lost 4 bases and the J gene lost 5 bases, with 11 bases spanning the gap. CDR3 sequence (DNA): TGTGCCAGCAGCTCAGGGAGGGGATATGGCTACACCTTC. Translated: CASSSGRGYGYTF.

The chain carries TRBV19 and TRBJ1-1; tentative D call: TRBD1 (6 bases). V lost 5 bases to trimming and J lost 9 bases, with 10 bases between them. CDR1 is LNHDA and CDR2 is SQIVND in the germline V gene (reference sequence). This CDR3 is 11 amino acids long. CDR3 nucleotide sequence: TGTGCCAGTAGTCTACAGGGAAAAGCTTTCTTT. The encoded protein is CASSLQGKAFF.

This chain connects TRBV19 to TRBJ2-1; 8 bases match TRBD2. Unmatched junction bases numbered 7, after V lost 6 bases and J lost 3 bases. Germline assignment: CDR1 LNHDA and CDR2 SQIVND (reference sequence). The CDR3 sequence is 15 residues long. In DNA form, the CDR3 reads TGTGCCAGTAGCCTCGGGAGGGGGAGCTACAATGAGCAGTTCTTC. Amino acid sequence: CASSLGRGSYNEQFF.

The chain carries TRBV4-2 and TRBJ1-2; possibly TRBD1 for D (6 bases). This CDR3 has 16 amino acids. V lost 0 bases and J 3 bases, leaving 14 bases between the germline ends. CDR1 is LGHNA, CDR2 YNFKEQ, per germline. The CDR3 protein is CASSQDRWAGDYGYTF. In DNA, the CDR3 is TGTGCCAGCAGCCAAGATCGATGGGCAGGGGACTATGGCTACACCTTC.

This clone occurred once. This rearrangement joins TRBV7-2 to TRBJ1-3; D not certain. CDR1 and CDR2 from the germline V gene are SGHTA and FQGNSA. Trimming took off 1 base at V and 8 bases at J, with 9 bases between the two ends. The CDR3 loop spans 13 amino acids. This chain's CDR3 is CASSLESEDTIYF. CDR3 bases: TGTGCCAGCAGCTTAGAATCTGAGGACACCATATATTTT. Together with reference TRBV7-2 and TRBJ1-3, the CDR3 gives the full variable domain: GAGVSQSPSNKVTEKGKDVELRCDPISGHTALYWYRQSLGQGLEFLIYFQGNSAPDKSGLPSDRFSAERTGGSVSTLTIQRTQQEDSAVYLCASSLESEDTIYFGEGSWLTVV.

The DNA of the CDR3 is TGTGCCAGCAGCTTAGGGTTCATTGGCCTGCACACTGAAGCTTTCTTT. Protein sequence: CASSLGFIGLHTEAFF. The gene calls are TRBV11-1 and TRBJ1-1; D call uncertain. V lost 1 base, J lost 3 bases, and 15 bases lay in between. This CDR3 has 16 amino acids. The germline V gene has CDR1 SGHAT and CDR2 FQDESV (reference sequence).

The chain recombines TRBV28 with TRBJ1-5; 8 nucleotides line up with TRBD1. CDR1 and CDR2 from the germline V gene are MDHEN and SYDVKM. Losses at the gene ends were 8 bases for V and 0 bases for J; bases not matched to a gene: 6. This CDR3 region has 15 residues. In DNA form, the CDR3 reads TGTGCCAGCGGAACAGGGGGGGATAGCAATCAGCCCCAGCATTTT. Encoded protein: CASGTGGDSNQPQHF.

The V gene is TRBV7-9, the J gene TRBJ1-5; perhaps TRBD1 as D (5 bases). Germline CDR1 SEHNR, CDR2 FQNEAQ (reference sequence). The CDR3 is made up of 15 amino acids. V lost 4 bases to trimming and J lost 9 bases, with 19 bases between them. In nucleotides, the CDR3 is TGTGCCAGCAGCTACTACACAGGTGGGGTAGGGCCCCAGCATTTT. Translation gives CASSYYTGGVGPQHF.

The chain employs TRBV14 and TRBJ1-6, with D possibly TRBD1 on 5 matching bases. The V end lost 4 bases, the J end lost 7 bases, and 14 bases lay between the germline ends. CDR1 SGHDN and CDR2 FVKESK come from the germline V gene. The CDR3 consists of 15 residues. In DNA form, the CDR3 reads TGTGCCAGCAGCCTATGGGGAGGGGACAATTCACCCCTCCACTTT. It yields the protein CASSLWGGDNSPLHF.

This chain uses TRBV3-1 (or the pseudogene TRBV3-2) with TRBJ1-6; 7 bases align to TRBD1. V gave up 6 bases and J gave up 2 bases; unmatched junction bases: 4. CDR3 length equals 15 residues. CDR1 and CDR2 (germline): LGHDT, YNNKEL (reference sequence). CDR3: CASRRDSAYNSPLHF. CDR3 sequence (DNA): TGTGCCAGCAGGCGGGACAGTGCCTATAATTCACCCCTCCACTTT.

This clone occurred a few times. V and J are TRBV11-1 and TRBJ2-5, with TRBD2 identical over 7 bases. The CDR3 has 14 amino acids. Germline V gene data show CDR1 as SGHAT and CDR2 as FQDESV (reference sequence). V was pared by 2 bases and J by 5 bases, with 5 bases of the junction left unmatched. The CDR3 sequence: CASSLRTSRETQYF. CDR3 bases: TGTGCCAGCAGCTTACGGACTAGTAGGGAGACCCAGTACTTC.

J is TRBJ1-1 and V is TRBV13, with no clear D. Germline V CDR1 and CDR2: PRHDT, FYEKMQ (reference sequence). Trimming left V 5 bases short and J 5 bases short, with 6 bases between. The CDR3 has 11 amino acids. The CDR3 here is CASSVQTEAFF. In DNA, the CDR3 is TGTGCCAGCAGCGTACAAACTGAAGCTTTCTTT.

The J gene is TRBJ2-2, the V gene TRBV5-4, with TRBD2 matching 7 bases. The CDR3 spans 15 residues. The V segment lost 5 bases and the J segment 4 bases; nucleotides outside the gene matches: 8. Germline CDR1 and CDR2: SGHNT and YYREEE (reference sequence). The CDR3 DNA follows: TGTGCCAGCAGGAAGGGAGGGACCTTCACCGGGGAGCTGTTTTTT. It translates to CASRKGGTFTGELFF.

This rearrangement joins TRBV19 to TRBJ1-6, with 7 bases that match TRBD1. The CDR3 contains 14 residues. J lost 6 bases, V lost 4 bases, and 3 bases had no gene match. Germline V gene lookup returns CDR1 LNHDA and CDR2 SQIVND (reference sequence). CDR3 in amino acids: CASSTTGFNSPLHF. The CDR3 coding sequence is TGTGCCAGTAGTACGACAGGGTTTAATTCACCCCTCCACTTT.

The chain combines TRBV19 with TRBJ1-6, with D unclear. V gave up 5 bases and J gave up 0 bases, with 8 bases separating them. The CDR3 covers 15 residues. Germline CDR1 is LNHDA and CDR2 is SQIVND (reference sequence). The CDR3 nucleotides are TGTGCCAGTAGTTTACAGATCTCCTATAATTCACCCCTCCACTTT. This gives the protein CASSLQISYNSPLHF.

CDR3 protein: CASSPADLDEQYF. The CDR3 bases are TGTGCCAGCAGCCCCGCAGACTTAGACGAGCAGTACTTC. The chain couples TRBV7-2 to TRBJ2-7; D call uncertain. The length of the CDR3 is 13 residues. The V and J ends lost 5 bases and 5 bases respectively, with 13 bases between them. Germline V gene data show CDR1 as SGHTA and CDR2 as FQGNSA.

The V and J genes are TRBV28 and TRBJ2-5; 10 nucleotides line up with TRBD2. V lost 5 bases and J lost 5; bases outside the gene matches: 5. The CDR3 totals 14 residues. Germline lookup yields CDR1 MDHEN and CDR2 SYDVKM. In nucleotides, the CDR3 is TGTGCCAGCAGTAGCGGGGGGGCCTGGGAGACCCAGTACTTC. It is translated as CASSSGGAWETQYF.

This chain uses TRBV5-4 with TRBJ2-2; TRBD1 agrees at 11 bases. The CDR3 covers 15 residues. Germline lookup yields CDR1 SGHNT and CDR2 YYREEE (reference sequence). Losses at the gene ends were 4 bases for V and 9 bases for J; bases not matched to a gene: 8. The CDR3 sequence is CASSPQGQGDRELFF. Written as DNA, the CDR3 is TGTGCCAGCAGCCCGCAGGGACAGGGGGACCGGGAGCTGTTTTTT.

As for this clone: Other nucleotide sequences from this sample produce the same CDR3. The V and J genes are TRBV5-1 and TRBJ2-2; TRBD2 matches 12 bases. The CDR3 is made up of 16 amino acids. J lost 1 base, V lost 3 bases, and 1 base had no gene match. Germline assignment: CDR1 SGHRS and CDR2 YFSETQ. CDR3 loop: CASSSLAGGNTGELFF. In DNA form, the CDR3 reads TGCGCCAGCAGCTCACTAGCGGGGGGGAACACCGGGGAGCTGTTTTTT.

This clone was found a few times. This sequence joins TRBV7-9 and TRBJ2-7; 9 bases fit TRBD2. The CDR3 totals 14 residues. Germline CDR1 and CDR2: SEHNR and FQNEAQ (reference sequence). The ends lost 2 bases at V and 3 bases at J; junction bases unmatched: 2. CDR3 amino acids: CASSLSGGYYEQYF. CDR3 bases: TGTGCCAGCAGCTTAAGCGGGGGGTACTACGAGCAGTACTTC.

The J gene is TRBJ1-5, the V gene TRBV28; 7 bases map to TRBD1. V shed 5 bases, J shed 1 base, and the junction held 11 bases outside the gene matches. The CDR3 runs 17 residues. Germline V lookup: CDR1 MDHEN, CDR2 SYDVKM. The CDR3 spells CASSTQTGMLSNQPQHF. Written as DNA, the CDR3 is TGTGCCAGCAGTACCCAGACAGGGATGTTGAGCAATCAGCCCCAGCATTTT. The full variable domain, with the rest looked up from reference TRBV28 and TRBJ1-5, is DVKVTQSSRYLVKRTGEKVFLECVQDMDHENMFWYRQDPGLGLRLIYFSYDVKMKEKGDIPEGYSVSREKKERFSLILESASTNQTSMYLCASSTQTGMLSNQPQHFGDGTRLSIL.

The chain has TRBV7-3 and TRBJ2-2; possibly TRBD2 for D (5 bases). CDR3 length equals 15 residues. Germline CDR1 reads SGHTA; CDR2 reads FQGTGA. Trimming shortened V by 5 bases and J by 7 bases, and 17 bases separated the two germline ends. In DNA, the CDR3 is TGTGCCAGCAGCCCAGTTGACGGGGTTGGCGGGGAGCTGTTTTTT. This sequence encodes CASSPVDGVGGELFF.

The chain uses TRBV7-3 and TRBJ2-2; 8 bases match TRBD1. V shed 4 bases and J 1 base; nucleotides not matched to a gene: 8. CDR1 is SGHTA and CDR2 is FQGTGA in the germline V gene. The CDR3 covers 17 residues. CDR3: CASSSDGTGLNTGELFF. The DNA of the CDR3 is TGTGCCAGCAGCTCCGACGGGACAGGTTTGAACACCGGGGAGCTGTTTTTT.

The V call is TRBV6-1, the J call TRBJ1-2, with no clear D. The CDR3 runs to 14 residues. Germline assignment: CDR1 MNHNS and CDR2 SASEGT. Trimming removed 1 base at V and 5 bases at J, with 11 bases between. This chain's CDR3 is CASSEEPRGYGYTF. In DNA, the CDR3 is TGTGCCAGCAGTGAAGAGCCCCGCGGGTATGGCTACACCTTC.

This chain joins TRBV6-5 and TRBJ2-7, with 7 nucleotides matching TRBD1. V shed 7 bases and J 4 bases; nucleotides not matched to a gene: 13. The V gene's germline CDR1 is MNHEY and CDR2 SVGAGI. CDR3 size: 15 residues. The CDR3 sequence is CASNGAGGPSYEQYF. The DNA of the CDR3 is TGTGCCAGCAATGGGGCAGGGGGACCCTCATACGAGCAGTACTTC.